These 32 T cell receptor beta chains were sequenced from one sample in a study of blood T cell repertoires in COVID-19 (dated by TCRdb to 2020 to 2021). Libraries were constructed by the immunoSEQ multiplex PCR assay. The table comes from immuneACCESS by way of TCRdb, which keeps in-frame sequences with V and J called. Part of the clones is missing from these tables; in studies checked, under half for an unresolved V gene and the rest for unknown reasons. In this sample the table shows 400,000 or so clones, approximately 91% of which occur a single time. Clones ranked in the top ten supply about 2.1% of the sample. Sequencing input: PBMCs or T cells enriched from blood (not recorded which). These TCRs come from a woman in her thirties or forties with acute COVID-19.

This CDR3 reads CASSPQENYGYTF. CDR3 nucleotides: TGTGCCAGCAGTCCGCAGGAAAACTATGGCTACACCTTC. The chain carries TRBV2 and TRBJ1-2; D is unclear. CDR3 length equals 13 residues. Trimming left V 5 bases short and J 2 bases short, with 9 bases between. Germline V gene sequence: CDR1 SNHLY, CDR2 FYNNEI.

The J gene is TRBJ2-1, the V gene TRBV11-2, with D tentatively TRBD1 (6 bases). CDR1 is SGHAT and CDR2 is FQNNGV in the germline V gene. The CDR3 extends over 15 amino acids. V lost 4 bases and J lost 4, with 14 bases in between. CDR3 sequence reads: CASSSSGTPYNEQFF. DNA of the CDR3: TGTGCCAGCAGCTCGTCCGGGACACCTTACAATGAGCAGTTCTTC.

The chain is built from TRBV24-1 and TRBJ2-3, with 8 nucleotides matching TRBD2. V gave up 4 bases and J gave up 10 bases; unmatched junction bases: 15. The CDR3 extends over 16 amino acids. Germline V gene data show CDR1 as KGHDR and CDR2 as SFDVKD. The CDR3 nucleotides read TGTGCCACCAGTGACCCCCGGGTTTGGAGCGGGGGTGCGCAGTATTTT. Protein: CATSDPRVWSGGAQYF.

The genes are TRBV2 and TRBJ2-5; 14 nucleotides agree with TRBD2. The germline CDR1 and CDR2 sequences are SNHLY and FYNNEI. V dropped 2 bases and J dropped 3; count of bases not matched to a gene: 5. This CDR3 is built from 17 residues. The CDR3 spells CASSEPRGLAGEETQYF. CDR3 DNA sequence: TGTGCCAGCAGTGAACCAAGGGGACTAGCGGGGGAAGAGACCCAGTACTTC.

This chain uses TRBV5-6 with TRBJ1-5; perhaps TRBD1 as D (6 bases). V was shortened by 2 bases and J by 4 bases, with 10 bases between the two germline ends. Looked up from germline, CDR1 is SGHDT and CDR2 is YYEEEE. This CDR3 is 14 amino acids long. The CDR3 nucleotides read TGTGCCAGCAGCTTAAGGACAGATAATCAGCCCCAGCATTTT. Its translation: CASSLRTDNQPQHF.

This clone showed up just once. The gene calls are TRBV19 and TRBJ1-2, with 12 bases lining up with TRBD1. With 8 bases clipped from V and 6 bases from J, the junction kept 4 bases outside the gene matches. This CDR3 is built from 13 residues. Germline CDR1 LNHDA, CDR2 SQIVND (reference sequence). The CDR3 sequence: CASRDRGRNGYTF. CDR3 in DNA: TGTGCCAGTCGGGACAGGGGGCGAAATGGCTACACCTTC.

CDR3: CASSFTGYEQYF. CDR3 nucleotide sequence: TGTGCCAGCAGCTTTACGGGATACGAGCAGTACTTC. The chain links TRBV7-9 to TRBJ2-7; D may be TRBD2 (5 bases). Germline V gene lookup returns CDR1 SEHNR and CDR2 FQNEAQ (reference sequence). The CDR3 extends over 12 amino acids. Trimming removed 3 bases at V and 4 bases at J, with 7 bases between.

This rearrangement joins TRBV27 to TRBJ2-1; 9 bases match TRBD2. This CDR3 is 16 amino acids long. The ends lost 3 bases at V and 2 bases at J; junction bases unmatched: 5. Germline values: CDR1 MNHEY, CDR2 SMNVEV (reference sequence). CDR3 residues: CASSFTSGRPYNEQFF. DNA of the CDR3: TGTGCCAGCAGTTTTACTAGCGGGCGACCCTACAATGAGCAGTTCTTC.

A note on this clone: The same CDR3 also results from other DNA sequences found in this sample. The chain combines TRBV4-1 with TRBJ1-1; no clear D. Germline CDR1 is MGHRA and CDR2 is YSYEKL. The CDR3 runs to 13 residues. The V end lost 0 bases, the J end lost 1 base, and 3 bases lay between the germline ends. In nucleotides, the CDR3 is TGCGCCAGCAGCCAAGATAGGAACACTGAAGCTTTCTTT. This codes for CASSQDRNTEAFF.

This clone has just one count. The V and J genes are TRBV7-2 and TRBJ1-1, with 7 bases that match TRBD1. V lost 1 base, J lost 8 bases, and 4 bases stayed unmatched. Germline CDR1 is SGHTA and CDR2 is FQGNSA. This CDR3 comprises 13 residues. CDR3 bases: TGTGCCAGCAGCTTAGGTCCAGGGGGGGAAGCTTTCTTT. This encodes CASSLGPGGEAFF.

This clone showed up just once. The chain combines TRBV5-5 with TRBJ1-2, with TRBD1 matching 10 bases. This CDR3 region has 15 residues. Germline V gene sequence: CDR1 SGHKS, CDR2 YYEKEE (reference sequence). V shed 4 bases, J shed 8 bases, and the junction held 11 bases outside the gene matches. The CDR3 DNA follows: TGTGCCAGCAGCGAGACAGGGGGCGCAGGTAAAGGCTACACCTTC. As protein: CASSETGGAGKGYTF.

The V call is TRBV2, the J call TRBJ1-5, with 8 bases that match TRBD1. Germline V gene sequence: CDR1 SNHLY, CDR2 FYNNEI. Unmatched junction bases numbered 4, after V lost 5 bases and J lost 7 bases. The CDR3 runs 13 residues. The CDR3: CASSTGQVQPQHF. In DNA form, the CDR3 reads TGTGCCAGCAGTACGGGACAGGTACAGCCCCAGCATTTT.

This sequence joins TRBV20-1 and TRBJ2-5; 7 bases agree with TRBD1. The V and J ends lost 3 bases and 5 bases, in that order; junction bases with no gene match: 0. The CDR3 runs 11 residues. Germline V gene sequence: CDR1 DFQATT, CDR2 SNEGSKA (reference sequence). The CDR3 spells CSARGQETQYF. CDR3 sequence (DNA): TGCAGTGCTAGGGGACAGGAGACCCAGTACTTC.

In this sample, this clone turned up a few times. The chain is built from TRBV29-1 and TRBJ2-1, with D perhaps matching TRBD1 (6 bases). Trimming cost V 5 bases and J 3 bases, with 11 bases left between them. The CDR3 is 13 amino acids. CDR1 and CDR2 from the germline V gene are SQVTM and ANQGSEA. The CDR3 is CSVRLQGYNEQFF. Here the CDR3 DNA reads TGCAGCGTTCGGTTACAGGGCTACAATGAGCAGTTCTTC.

DNA for the CDR3: TGCGCCAGCAGCCCCGACAGAGGGAACACTGAAGCTTTCTTT. Encoded protein: CASSPDRGNTEAFF. The chain employs TRBV5-1 and TRBJ1-1; a weak D match, TRBD1 (5 bases). The CDR3 has 14 amino acids. In germline, CDR1 is SGHRS, CDR2 YFSETQ. V was clipped by 4 bases and J by 1 base, with 11 bases between them.

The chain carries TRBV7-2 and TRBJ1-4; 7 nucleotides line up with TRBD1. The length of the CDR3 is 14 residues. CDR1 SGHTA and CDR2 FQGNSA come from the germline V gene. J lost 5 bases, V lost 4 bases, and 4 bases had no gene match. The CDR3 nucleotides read TGTGCCAGCAGCTCTGGACAGGACAATGAAAAACTGTTTTTT. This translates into CASSSGQDNEKLFF.

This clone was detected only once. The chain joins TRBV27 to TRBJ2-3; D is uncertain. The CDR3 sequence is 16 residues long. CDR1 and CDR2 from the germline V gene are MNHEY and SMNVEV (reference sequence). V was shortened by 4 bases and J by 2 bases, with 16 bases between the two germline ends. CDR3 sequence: CASSSFSPPYTDTQYF. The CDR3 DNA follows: TGTGCCAGCAGTTCCTTTAGCCCTCCATACACAGATACGCAGTATTTT.

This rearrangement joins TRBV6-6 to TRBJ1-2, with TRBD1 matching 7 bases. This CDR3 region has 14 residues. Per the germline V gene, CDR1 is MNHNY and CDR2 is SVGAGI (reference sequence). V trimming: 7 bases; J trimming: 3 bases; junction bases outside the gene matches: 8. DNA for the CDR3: TGTGCCAGCAAGCTACGGGACAGCTACTATGGCTACACCTTC. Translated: CASKLRDSYYGYTF.

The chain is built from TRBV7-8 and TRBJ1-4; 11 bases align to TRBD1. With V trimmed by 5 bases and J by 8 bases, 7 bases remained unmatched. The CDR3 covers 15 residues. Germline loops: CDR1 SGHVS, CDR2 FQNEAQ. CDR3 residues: CASSSNRDRGEKLFF. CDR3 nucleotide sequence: TGTGCCAGCAGCAGCAACCGGGACAGGGGGGAAAAACTGTTTTTT.

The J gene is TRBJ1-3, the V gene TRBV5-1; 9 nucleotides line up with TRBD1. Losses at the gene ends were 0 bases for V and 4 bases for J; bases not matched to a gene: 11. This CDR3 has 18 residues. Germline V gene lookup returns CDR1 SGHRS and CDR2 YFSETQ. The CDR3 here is CASSLAPQQGAGGNTIYF. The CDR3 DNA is TGCGCCAGCAGCTTGGCCCCACAACAGGGGGCTGGAGGAAACACCATATATTTT.

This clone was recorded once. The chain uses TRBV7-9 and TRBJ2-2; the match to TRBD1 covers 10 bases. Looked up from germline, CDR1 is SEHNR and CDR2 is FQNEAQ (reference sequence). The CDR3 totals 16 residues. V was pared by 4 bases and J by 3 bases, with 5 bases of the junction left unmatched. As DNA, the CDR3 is TGTGCCAGCAGCTACCCGGGACAGGGGCACACCGGGGAGCTGTTTTTT. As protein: CASSYPGQGHTGELFF.

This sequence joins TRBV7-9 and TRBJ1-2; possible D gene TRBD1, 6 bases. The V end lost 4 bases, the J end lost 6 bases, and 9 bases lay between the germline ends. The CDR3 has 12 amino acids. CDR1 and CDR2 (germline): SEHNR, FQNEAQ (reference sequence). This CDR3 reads CASSSSGDGYTF. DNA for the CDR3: TGTGCCAGCAGCTCTTCAGGGGATGGCTACACCTTC.

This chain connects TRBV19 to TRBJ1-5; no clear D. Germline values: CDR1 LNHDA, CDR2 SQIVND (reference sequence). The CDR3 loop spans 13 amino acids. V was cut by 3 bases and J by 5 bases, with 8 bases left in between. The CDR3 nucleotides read TGTGCCAGTAGTATGGGGAGATATCAGCCCCAGCATTTT. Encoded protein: CASSMGRYQPQHF. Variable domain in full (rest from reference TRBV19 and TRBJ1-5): DGGITQSPKYLFRKEGQNVTLSCEQNLNHDAMYWYRQDPGQGLRLIYYSQIVNDFQKGDIAEGYSVSREKKESFPLTVTSAQKNPTAFYLCASSMGRYQPQHFGDGTRLSIL.

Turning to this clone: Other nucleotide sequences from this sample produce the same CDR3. The CDR3 loop reads CASSQPGLQETQYF. CDR3 sequence (DNA): TGCGCCAGCAGCCAACCGGGACTACAAGAGACCCAGTACTTC. V and J are TRBV5-1 and TRBJ2-5; 7 bases are a match to TRBD2. V shed 4 bases and J 2 bases; nucleotides not matched to a gene: 5. Germline loops: CDR1 SGHRS, CDR2 YFSETQ. The CDR3 extends over 14 amino acids. The full variable domain, in which reference TRBV5-1 and TRBJ2-5 provide the parts outside the CDR3, is KAGVTQTPRYLIKTRGQQVTLSCSPISGHRSVSWYQQTPGQGLQFLFEYFSETQRNKGNFPGRFSGRQFSNSRSEMNVSTLELGDSALYLCASSQPGLQETQYFGPGTRLLVL.

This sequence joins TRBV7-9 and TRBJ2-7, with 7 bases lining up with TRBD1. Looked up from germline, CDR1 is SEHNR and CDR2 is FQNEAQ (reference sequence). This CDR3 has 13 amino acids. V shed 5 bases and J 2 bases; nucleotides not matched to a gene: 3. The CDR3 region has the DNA TGTGCCAGCAGCCCGGGACAGACCTACGAGCAGTACTTC. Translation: CASSPGQTYEQYF.

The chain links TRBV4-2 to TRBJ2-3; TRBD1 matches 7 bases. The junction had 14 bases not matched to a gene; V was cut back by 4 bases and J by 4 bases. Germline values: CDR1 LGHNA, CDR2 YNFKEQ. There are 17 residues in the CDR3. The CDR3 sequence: CASSPFGPGQGADTQYF. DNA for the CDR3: TGTGCCAGCAGCCCATTTGGGCCGGGCCAGGGGGCAGATACGCAGTATTTT.

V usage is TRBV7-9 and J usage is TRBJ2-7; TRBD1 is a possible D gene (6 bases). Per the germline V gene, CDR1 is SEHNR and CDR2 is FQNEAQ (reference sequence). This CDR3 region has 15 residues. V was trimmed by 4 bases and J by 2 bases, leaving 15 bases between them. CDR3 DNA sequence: TGTGCCAGCAGCTACCAGACAGGAGATGCCTACGAGCAGTACTTC. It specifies CASSYQTGDAYEQYF. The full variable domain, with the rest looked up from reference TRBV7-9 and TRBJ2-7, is DTGVSQNPRHKITKRGQNVTFRCDPISEHNRLYWYRQTLGQGPEFLTYFQNEAQLEKSRLLSDRFSAERPKGSFSTLEIQRTEQGDSAMYLCASSYQTGDAYEQYFGPGTRLTVT.

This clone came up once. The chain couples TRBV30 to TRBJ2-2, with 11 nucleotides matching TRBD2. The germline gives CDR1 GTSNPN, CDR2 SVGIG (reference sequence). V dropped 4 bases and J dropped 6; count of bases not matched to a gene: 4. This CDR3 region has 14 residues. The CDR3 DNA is TGTGCCTGGACTGTAGCGGGGGGGCCCGGGGAGCTGTTTTTT. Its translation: CAWTVAGGPGELFF.

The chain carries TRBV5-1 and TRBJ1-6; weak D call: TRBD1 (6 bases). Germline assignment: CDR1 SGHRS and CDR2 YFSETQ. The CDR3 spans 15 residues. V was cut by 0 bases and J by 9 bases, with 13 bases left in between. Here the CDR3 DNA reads TGCGCCAGCAGCTTGGTGCAGGGGAGTACTTCACCCCTCCACTTT. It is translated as CASSLVQGSTSPLHF.

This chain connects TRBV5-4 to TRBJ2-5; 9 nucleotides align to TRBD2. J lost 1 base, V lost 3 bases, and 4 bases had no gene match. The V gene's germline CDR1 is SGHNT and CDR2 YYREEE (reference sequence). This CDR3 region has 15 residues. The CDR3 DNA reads TGTGCCAGCAGCTCCCAAGCGGGGGGCCAAGAGACCCAGTACTTC. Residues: CASSSQAGGQETQYF. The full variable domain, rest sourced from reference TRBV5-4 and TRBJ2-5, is ETGVTQSPTHLIKTRGQQVTLRCSSQSGHNTVSWYQQALGQGPQFIFQYYREEENGRGNFPPRFSGLQFPNYSSELNVNALELDDSALYLCASSSQAGGQETQYFGPGTRLLVL.

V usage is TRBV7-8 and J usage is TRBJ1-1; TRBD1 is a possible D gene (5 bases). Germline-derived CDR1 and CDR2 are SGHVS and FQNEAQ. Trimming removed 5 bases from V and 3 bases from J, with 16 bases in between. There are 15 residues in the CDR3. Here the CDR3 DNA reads TGTGCCAGCAGCCTATTCAGGGTTGCAGACACTGAAGCTTTCTTT. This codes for CASSLFRVADTEAFF.

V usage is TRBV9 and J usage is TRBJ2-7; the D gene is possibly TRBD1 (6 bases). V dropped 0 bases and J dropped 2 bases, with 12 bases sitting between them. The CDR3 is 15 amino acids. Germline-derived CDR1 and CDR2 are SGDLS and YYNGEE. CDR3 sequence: CASSVDPQGTYEQYF. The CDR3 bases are TGTGCCAGCAGCGTAGATCCACAGGGCACCTACGAGCAGTACTTC.